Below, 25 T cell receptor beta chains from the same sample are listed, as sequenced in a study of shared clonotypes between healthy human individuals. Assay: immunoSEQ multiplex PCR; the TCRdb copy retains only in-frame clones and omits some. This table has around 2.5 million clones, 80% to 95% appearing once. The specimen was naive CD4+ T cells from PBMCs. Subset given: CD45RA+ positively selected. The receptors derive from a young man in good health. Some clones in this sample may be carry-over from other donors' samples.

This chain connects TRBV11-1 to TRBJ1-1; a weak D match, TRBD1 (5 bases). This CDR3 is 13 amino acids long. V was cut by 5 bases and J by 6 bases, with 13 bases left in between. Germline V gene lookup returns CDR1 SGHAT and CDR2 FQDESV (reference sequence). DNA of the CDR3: TGTGCCAGCAGCCTCATAATGGGGGCTGAAGCTTTCTTT. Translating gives CASSLIMGAEAFF.

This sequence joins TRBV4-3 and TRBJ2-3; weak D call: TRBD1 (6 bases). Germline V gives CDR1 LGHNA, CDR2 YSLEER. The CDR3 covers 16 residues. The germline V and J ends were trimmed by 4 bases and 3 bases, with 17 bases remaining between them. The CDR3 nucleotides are TGCGCCAGCAGCCCGGTCAAGGTCACAGGGACAGATACGCAGTATTTT. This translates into CASSPVKVTGTDTQYF.

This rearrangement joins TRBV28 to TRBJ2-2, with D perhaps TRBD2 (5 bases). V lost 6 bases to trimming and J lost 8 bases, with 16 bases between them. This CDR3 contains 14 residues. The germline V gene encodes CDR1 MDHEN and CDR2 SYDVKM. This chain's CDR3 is CASRTRNIAGELFF. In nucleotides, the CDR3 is TGTGCCAGCAGGACCCGGAACATAGCGGGGGAGCTGTTTTTT.

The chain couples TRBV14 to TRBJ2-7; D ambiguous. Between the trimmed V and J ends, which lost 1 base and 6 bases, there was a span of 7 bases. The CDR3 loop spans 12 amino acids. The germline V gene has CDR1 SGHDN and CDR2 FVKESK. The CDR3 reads CASSQASLEQYF. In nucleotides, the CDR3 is TGTGCCAGCAGCCAAGCATCTCTCGAGCAGTACTTC. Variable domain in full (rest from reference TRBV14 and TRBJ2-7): EAGVTQFPSHSVIEKGQTVTLRCDPISGHDNLYWYRRVMGKEIKFLLHFVKESKQDESGMPNNRFLAERTGGTYSTLKVQPAELEDSGVYFCASSQASLEQYFGPGTRLTVT.

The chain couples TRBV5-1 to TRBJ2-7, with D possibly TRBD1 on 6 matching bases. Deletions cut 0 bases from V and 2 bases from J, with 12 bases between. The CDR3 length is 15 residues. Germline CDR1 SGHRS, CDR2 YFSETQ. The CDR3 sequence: CASSLVVGGTYEQYF. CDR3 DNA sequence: TGCGCCAGCAGCTTGGTGGTAGGGGGAACCTACGAGCAGTACTTC. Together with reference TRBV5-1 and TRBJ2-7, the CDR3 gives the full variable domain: KAGVTQTPRYLIKTRGQQVTLSCSPISGHRSVSWYQQTPGQGLQFLFEYFSETQRNKGNFPGRFSGRQFSNSRSEMNVSTLELGDSALYLCASSLVVGGTYEQYFGPGTRLTVT.

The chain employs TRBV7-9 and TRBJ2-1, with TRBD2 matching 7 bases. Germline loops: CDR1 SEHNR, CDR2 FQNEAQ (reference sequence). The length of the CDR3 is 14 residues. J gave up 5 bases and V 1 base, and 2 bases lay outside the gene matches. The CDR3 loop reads CASSLGLANNEQFF. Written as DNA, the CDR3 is TGTGCCAGCAGCTTAGGACTAGCTAACAATGAGCAGTTCTTC.

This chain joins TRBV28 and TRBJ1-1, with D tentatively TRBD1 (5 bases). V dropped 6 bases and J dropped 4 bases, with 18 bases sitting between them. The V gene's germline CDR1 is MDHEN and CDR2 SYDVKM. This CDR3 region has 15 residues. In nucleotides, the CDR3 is TGTGCCAGCAGGGGTGCGGGGCTAGGTAGCACTGAAGCTTTCTTT. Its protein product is CASRGAGLGSTEAFF.

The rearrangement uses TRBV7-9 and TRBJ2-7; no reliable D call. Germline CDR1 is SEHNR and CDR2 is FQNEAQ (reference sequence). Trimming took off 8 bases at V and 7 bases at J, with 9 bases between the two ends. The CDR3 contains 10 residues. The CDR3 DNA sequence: TGTGCCAGCCGGTCTGGGGAGCAGTACTTC. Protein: CASRSGEQYF.

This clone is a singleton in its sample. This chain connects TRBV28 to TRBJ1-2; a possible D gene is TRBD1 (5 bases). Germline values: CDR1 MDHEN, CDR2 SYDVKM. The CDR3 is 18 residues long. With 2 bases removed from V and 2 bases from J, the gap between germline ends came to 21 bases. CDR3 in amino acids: CASSLTFGGSSVNYGYTF. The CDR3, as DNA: TGTGCCAGCAGTTTAACGTTTGGGGGTTCGTCCGTGAACTATGGCTACACCTTC.

CDR3 region: CAISGGPSNTGELFF. The CDR3 bases are TGTGCCATCAGTGGGGGACCCTCGAACACCGGGGAGCTGTTTTTT. This chain joins TRBV10-3 and TRBJ2-2; D possibly matches TRBD1 or TRBD2 (5 bases each). Germline V gene sequence: CDR1 ENHRY, CDR2 SYGVKD. V lost 4 bases and J lost 0, with 9 bases in between. The CDR3 loop spans 15 amino acids.

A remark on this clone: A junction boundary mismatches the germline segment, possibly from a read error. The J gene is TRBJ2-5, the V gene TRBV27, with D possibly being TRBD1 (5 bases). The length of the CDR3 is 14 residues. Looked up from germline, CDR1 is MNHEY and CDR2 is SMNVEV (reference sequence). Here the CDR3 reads CASSLSPGQVTQYF. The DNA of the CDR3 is TGTGCCAGCAGTTTATCGCCAGGGCAAGTGACCCAGTACTTC.

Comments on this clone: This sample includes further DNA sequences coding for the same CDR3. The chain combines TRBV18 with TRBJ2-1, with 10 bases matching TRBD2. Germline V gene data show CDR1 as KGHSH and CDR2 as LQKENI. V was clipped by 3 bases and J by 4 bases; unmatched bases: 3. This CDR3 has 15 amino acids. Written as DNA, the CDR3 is TGTGCCAGCTCACCCGGGACTAGCGAATACAATGAGCAGTTCTTC. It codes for CASSPGTSEYNEQFF.

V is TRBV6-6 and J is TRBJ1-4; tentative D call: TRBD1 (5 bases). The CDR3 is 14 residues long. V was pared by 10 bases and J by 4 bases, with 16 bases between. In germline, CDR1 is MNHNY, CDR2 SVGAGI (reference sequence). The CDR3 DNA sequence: TGTGCCACCACTACGGGACCGCTTAATGAAAAACTGTTTTTT. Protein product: CATTTGPLNEKLFF.

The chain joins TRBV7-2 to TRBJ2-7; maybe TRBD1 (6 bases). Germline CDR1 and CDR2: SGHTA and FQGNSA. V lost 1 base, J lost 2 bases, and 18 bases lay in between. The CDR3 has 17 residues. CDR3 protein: CASSLVGTGRNPYEQYF. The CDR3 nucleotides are TGTGCCAGCAGCTTAGTCGGTACAGGGCGAAACCCCTACGAGCAGTACTTC.

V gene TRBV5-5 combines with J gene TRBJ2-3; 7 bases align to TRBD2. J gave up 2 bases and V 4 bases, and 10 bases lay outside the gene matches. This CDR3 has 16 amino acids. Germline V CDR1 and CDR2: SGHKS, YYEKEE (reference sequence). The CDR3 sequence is CASSRPLAENTDTQYF. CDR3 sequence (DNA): TGTGCCAGCAGCCGTCCCCTAGCGGAGAACACAGATACGCAGTATTTT.

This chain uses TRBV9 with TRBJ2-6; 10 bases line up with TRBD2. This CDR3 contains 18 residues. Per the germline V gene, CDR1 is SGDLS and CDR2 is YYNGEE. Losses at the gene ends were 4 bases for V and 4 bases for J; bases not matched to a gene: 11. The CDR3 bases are TGTGCCAGCAGCAAAATTAGCGGGGGGTTTTACGGGGCCAACGTCCTGACTTTC. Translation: CASSKISGGFYGANVLTF.

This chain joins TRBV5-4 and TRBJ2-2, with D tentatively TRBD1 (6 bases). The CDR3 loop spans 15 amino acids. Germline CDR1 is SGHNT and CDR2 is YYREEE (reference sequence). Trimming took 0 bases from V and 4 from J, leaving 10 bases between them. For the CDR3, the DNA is TGTGCCAGCAGCTTGGAGGCAGGGGTCACCGGGGAGCTGTTTTTT. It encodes CASSLEAGVTGELFF. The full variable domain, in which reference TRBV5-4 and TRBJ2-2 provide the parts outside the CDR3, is ETGVTQSPTHLIKTRGQQVTLRCSSQSGHNTVSWYQQALGQGPQFIFQYYREEENGRGNFPPRFSGLQFPNYSSELNVNALELDDSALYLCASSLEAGVTGELFFGEGSRLTVL.

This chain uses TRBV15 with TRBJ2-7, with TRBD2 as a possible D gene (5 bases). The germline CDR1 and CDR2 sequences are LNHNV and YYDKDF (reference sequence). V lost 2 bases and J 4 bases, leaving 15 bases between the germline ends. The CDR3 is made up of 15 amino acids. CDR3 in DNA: TGTGCCACCAGCAGAAACCGGGATCCCTATTACGAGCAGTACTTC. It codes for CATSRNRDPYYEQYF.

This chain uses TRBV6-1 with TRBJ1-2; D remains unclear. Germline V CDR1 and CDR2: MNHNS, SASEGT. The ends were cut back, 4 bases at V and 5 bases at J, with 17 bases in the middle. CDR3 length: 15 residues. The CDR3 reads CASSGFGGGGYGYTF. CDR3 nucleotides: TGTGCCAGCAGTGGCTTCGGCGGCGGCGGATATGGCTACACCTTC.

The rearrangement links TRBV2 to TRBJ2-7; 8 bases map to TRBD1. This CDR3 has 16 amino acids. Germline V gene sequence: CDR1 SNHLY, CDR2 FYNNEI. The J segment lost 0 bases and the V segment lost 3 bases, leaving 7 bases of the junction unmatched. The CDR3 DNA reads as TGTGCCAGCAGTGATCCGGGACAGGACATCTCCTACGAGCAGTACTTC. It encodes CASSDPGQDISYEQYF.

CDR3 sequence: CASSTKSVGELFF. CDR3 DNA sequence: TGCGCCAGCAGCACAAAGTCGGTCGGGGAGCTGTTTTTT. The chain carries TRBV5-1 and TRBJ2-2, with unresolved D. The CDR3 has 13 amino acids. Trimming cost V 4 bases and J 7 bases, with 11 bases left between them. Per the germline V gene, CDR1 is SGHRS and CDR2 is YFSETQ.

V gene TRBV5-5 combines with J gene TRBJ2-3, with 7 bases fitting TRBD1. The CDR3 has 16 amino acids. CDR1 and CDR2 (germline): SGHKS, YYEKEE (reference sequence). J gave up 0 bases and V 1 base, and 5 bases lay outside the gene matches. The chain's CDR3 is CASSLKGAFSTDTQYF. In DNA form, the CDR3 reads TGTGCCAGCAGCTTGAAGGGGGCTTTTAGCACAGATACGCAGTATTTT.

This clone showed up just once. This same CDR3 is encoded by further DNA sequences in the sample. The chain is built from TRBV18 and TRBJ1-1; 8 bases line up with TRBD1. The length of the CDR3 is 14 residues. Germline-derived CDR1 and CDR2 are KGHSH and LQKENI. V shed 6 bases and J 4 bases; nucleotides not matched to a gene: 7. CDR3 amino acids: CASSPTGGLTEAFF. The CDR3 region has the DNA TGTGCCAGCTCTCCCACAGGGGGACTCACTGAAGCTTTCTTT.

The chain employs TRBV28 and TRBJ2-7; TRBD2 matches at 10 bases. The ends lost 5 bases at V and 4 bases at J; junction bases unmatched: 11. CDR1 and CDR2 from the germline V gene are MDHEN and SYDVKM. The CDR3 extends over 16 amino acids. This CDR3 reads CASSPRIAGGPYEQYF. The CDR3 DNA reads TGTGCCAGCAGTCCGAGAATAGCGGGAGGCCCTTACGAGCAGTACTTC.

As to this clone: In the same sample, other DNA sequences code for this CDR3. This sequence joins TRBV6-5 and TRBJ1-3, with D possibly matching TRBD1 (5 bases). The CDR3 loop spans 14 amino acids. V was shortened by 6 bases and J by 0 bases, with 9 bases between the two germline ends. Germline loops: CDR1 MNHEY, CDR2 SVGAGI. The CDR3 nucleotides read TGTGCCAGCAGCAGCGGGGGCTCTGGAAACACCATATATTTT. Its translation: CASSSGGSGNTIYF.